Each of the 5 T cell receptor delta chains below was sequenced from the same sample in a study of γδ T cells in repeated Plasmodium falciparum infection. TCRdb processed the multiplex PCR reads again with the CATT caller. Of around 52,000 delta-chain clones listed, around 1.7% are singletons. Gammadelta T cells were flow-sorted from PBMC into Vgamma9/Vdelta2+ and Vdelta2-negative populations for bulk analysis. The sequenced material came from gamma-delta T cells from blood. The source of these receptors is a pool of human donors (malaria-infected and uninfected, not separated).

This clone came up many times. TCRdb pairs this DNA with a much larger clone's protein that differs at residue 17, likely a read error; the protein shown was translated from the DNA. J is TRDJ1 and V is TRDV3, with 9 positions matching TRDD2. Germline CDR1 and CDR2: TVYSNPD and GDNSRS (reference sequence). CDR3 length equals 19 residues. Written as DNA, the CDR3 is TGTGCCCGTACCTTCCTACGTACTGGGGTGTTAGGGTACACCGATAAACCCATCTTT. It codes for CARTFLRTGVLGYTDKPIF.

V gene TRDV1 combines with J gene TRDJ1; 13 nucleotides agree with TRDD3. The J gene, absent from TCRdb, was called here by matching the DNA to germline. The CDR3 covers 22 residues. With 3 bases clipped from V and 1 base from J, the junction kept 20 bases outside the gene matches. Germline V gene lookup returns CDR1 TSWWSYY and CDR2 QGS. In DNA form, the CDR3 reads TGTGCTCTTGGGGAGCTAACTATCCTACCGTACTGGGGGATACGTGGCACCGATAAACTCATCTTT. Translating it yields CALGELTILPYWGIRGTDKLIF.

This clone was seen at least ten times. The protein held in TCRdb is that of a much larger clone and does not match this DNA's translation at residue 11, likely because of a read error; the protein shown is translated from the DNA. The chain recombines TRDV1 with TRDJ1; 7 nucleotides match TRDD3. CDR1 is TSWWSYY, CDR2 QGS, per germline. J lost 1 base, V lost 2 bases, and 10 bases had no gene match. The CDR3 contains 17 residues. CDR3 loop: CALGEELGLRTTDKLIF. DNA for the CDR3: TGTGCTCTTGGGGAAGAACTGGGGCTTAGGACCACCGATAAACTCATCTTT.

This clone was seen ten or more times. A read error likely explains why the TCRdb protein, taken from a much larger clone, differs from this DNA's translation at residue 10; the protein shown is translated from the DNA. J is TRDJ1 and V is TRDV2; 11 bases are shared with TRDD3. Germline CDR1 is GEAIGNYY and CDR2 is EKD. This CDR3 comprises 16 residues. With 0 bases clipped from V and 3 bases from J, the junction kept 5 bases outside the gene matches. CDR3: CACDTVGGYVSDKLIF. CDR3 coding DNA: TGTGCCTGTGACACCGTTGGGGGATACGTATCCGATAAACTCATCTTT.

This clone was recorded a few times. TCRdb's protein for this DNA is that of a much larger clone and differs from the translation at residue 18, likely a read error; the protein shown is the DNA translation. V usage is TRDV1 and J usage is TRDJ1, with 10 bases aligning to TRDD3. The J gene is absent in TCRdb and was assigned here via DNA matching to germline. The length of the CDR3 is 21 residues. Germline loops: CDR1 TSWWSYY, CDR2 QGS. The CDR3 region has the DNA TGTGCTCTTGGGGAATCCCTCCCTTACTGGGGGATCCCTCCTAACACCGATAGACTCATCTTT. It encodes CALGESLPYWGIPPNTDRLIF.